This T cell receptor beta chain originates from a study of blood T cell repertoires in COVID-19. For the study at large: From the United States, Italy and Spain came samples of acute and convalescent COVID-19. T cells, B-cell-depleted T cells, or PBMCs provided the cDNA or gDNA that served as material.

The V gene end was trimmed by 1 base and the J gene end by 5 bases; junction bases not matched to a gene: 10. Looked up from germline, CDR1 is SGHTA and CDR2 is FQGNSA. The CDR3 contains 16 residues. In the authors' methods: Amplification of reference gene primers was used by the study to estimate nucleated cell counts. The data were produced by immunoSEQ multiplex PCR, yet TCRdb's version contains in-frame clones alone and is incomplete. The D gene and trimming were derived from the DNA, and the V and J assignments and clone size from that table. This table holds 250,000 to 300,000 clones, roughly 87% found once. This clone has just one count.

The source of this sequence is a woman between 50 and 59 years old who had recovered from COVID-19. The chain carries TRBV7-2 and TRBJ2-5, with 7 nucleotides matching TRBD2. The sequencing sample was made of peripheral blood. The CDR3 nucleotides read TGTGCCAGCAGCTTAGTCAACGGGGGGAGGGGTGAGACCCAGTACTTC. Translation gives CASSLVNGGRGETQYF.